The clone carrying this TCR beta chain was found once. This record comes from a study of control samples from healthy donors and cancer patients. V dropped 0 bases and J dropped 7; count of bases not matched to a gene: 11. From germline, CDR1 is SQVTM and CDR2 ANQGSEA. The CDR3 has 15 residues. Method: immunoSEQ multiplex PCR; TCRdb's copy keeps in-frame clones and lacks some. The table shows some 89,000 clones, with roughly nine tenths occurring only once. The sequence was collected from a man aged 25 to 45 in good health. The gene calls are TRBV29-1 and TRBJ2-7; TRBD1 agrees at 8 bases. Material: blood. The CDR3 DNA follows: TGCAGCGTTGAAGATTGCAGGACAGGGCTTTCTGAGCAGTACGTC. This codes for CSVEDCRTGLSEQYV.